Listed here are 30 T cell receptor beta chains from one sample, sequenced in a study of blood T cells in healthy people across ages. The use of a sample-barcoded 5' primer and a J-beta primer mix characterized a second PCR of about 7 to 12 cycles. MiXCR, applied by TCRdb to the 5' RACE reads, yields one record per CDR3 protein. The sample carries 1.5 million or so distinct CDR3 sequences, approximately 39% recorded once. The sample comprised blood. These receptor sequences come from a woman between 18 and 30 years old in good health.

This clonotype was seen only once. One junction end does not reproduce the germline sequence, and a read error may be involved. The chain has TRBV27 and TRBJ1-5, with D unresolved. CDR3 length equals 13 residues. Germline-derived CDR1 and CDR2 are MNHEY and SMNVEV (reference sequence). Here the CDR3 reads CASSVSVLRPQHF. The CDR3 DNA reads TGTGCCAGCAGTGTATCTGTGCTCAGGCCCCAGCATTTT.

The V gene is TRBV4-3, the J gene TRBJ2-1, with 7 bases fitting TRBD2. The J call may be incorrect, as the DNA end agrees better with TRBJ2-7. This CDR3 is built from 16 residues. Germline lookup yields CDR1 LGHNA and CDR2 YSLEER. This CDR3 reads CASSQDLRGLYNEQYF. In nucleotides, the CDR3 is TGCGCCAGCAGCCAAGACTTGCGGGGGTTATACAATGAGCAGTACTTC.

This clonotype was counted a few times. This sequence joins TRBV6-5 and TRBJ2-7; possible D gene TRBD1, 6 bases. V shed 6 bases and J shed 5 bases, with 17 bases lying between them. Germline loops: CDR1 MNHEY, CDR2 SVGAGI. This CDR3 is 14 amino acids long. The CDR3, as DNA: TGTGCCAGCAGACTACAGGGTTACGCTAACGAGCAGTACTTC. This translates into CASRLQGYANEQYF.

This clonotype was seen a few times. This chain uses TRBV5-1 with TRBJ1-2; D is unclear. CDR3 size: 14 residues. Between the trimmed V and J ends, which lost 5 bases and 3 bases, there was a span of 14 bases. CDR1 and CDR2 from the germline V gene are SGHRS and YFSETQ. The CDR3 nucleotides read TGCGCCAGCAGACCTGCCGAGACCTACTATGGCTACACCTTC. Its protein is CASRPAETYYGYTF. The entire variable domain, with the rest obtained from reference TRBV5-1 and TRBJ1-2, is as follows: KAGVTQTPRYLIKTRGQQVTLSCSPISGHRSVSWYQQTPGQGLQFLFEYFSETQRNKGNFPGRFSGRQFSNSRSEMNVSTLELGDSALYLCASRPAETYYGYTFGSGTRLTVV.

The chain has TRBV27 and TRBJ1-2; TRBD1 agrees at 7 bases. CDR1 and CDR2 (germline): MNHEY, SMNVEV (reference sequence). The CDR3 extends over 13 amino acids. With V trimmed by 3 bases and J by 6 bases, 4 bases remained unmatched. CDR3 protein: CASSFTGTDGYTF. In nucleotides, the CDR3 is TGTGCCAGCAGTTTCACCGGGACAGATGGCTACACCTTC.

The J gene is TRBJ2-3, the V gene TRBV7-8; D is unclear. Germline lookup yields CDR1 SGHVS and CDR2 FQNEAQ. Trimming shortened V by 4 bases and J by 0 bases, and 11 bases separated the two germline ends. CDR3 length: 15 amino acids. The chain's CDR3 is CASSWASASTDTQYF. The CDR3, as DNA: TGTGCCAGCAGCTGGGCCAGCGCTAGCACAGATACGCAGTATTTT.

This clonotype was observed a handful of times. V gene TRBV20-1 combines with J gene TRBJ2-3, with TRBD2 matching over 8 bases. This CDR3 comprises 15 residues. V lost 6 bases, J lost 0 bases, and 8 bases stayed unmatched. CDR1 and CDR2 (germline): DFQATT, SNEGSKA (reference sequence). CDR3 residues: CSAIHSGASTDTQYF. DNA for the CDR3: TGCAGTGCCATTCATAGCGGGGCTAGCACAGATACGCAGTATTTT.

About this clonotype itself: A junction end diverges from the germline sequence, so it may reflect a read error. The CDR3 loop is CAGSQVAGLYDYTF. CDR3 sequence (DNA): TGCGCCGGCAGCCAAGTTGCAGGGCTCTATGACTACACCTTC. This chain connects TRBV4-3 to TRBJ1-2, with a weak D call TRBD1 (5 bases). The V gene's germline CDR1 is LGHNA and CDR2 YSLEER. This CDR3 comprises 14 residues.

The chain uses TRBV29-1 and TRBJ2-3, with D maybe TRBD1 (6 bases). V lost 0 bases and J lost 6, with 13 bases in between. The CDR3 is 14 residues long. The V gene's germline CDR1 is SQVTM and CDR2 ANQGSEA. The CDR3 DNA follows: TGCAGCGTTGAAGATGTGGGGGCGGAGGATACGCAGTATTTT. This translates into CSVEDVGAEDTQYF.

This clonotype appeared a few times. The CDR3 is CASSLKRTARPYNEQFF. The CDR3 bases are TGTGCCAGCAGCTTGAAAAGGACTGCTCGCCCCTACAATGAGCAGTTCTTC. The chain employs TRBV7-2 and TRBJ2-1, with a tentative D call TRBD2 (5 bases). CDR3 size: 17 residues. Germline lookup yields CDR1 SGHTA and CDR2 FQGNSA. Trimming took off 3 bases at V and 2 bases at J, with 17 bases between the two ends. The full variable domain, completed using reference TRBV7-2 and TRBJ2-1, is GAGVSQSPSNKVTEKGKDVELRCDPISGHTALYWYRQSLGQGLEFLIYFQGNSAPDKSGLPSDRFSAERTGGSVSTLTIQRTQQEDSAVYLCASSLKRTARPYNEQFFGPGTRLTVL.

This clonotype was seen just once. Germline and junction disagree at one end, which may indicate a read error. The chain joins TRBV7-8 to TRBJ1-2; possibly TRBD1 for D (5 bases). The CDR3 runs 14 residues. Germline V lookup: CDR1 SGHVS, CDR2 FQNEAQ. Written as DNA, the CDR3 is TGTGCCAGCAGCCTAGCCAGGGAAGGGAGCGGCTACACCTTC. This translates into CASSLAREGSGYTF.

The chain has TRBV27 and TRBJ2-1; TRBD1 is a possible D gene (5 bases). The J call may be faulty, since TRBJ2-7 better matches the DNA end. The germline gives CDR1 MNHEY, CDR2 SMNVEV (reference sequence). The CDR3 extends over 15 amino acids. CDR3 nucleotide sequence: TGTGCCAGCAGTTTTCAAGGGGTTTCCTACAATGAGCAGTACTTC. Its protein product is CASSFQGVSYNEQYF.

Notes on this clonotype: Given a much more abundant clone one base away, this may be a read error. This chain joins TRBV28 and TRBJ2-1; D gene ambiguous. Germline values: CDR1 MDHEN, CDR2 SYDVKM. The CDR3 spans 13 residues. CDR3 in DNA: TGTGCCAGCAGCTTCAGGACGGCTAATGAGCGGTTCTTC. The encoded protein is CASSFRTANERFF.

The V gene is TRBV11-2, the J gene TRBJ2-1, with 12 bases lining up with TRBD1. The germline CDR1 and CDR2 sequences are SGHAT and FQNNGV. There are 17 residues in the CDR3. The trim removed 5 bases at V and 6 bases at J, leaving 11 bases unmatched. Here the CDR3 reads CASSPEWGTGGRNEQFF. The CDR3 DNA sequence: TGTGCCAGCAGCCCCGAATGGGGGACAGGGGGCCGCAATGAGCAGTTCTTC.

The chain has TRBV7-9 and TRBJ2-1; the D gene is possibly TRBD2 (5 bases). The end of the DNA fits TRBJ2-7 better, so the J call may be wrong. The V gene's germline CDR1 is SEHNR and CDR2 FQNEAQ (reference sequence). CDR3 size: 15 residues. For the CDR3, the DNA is TGTGCCAGCAGCTTATCTTCCGGGAACTACAATGAGCAGTACTTC. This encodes CASSLSSGNYNEQYF.

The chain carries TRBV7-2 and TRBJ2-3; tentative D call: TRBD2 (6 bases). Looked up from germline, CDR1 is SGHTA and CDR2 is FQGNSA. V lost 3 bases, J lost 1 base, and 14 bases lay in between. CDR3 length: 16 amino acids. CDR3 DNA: TGTGCCAGCAGCTTTAATGGGCGGGGTCGCACAGATACGCAGTATTTT. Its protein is CASSFNGRGRTDTQYF. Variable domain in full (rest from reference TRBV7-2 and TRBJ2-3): GAGVSQSPSNKVTEKGKDVELRCDPISGHTALYWYRQSLGQGLEFLIYFQGNSAPDKSGLPSDRFSAERTGGSVSTLTIQRTQQEDSAVYLCASSFNGRGRTDTQYFGPGTRLTVL.

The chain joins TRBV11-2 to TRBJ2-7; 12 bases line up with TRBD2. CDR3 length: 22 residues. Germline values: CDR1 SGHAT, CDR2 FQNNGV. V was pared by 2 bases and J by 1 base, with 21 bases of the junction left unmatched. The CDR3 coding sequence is TGTGCCAGCAGCTTAAATATCCCGGTCGATTACGGACTAGCGGGGATGTCCTACGAGCAGTACTTC. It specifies CASSLNIPVDYGLAGMSYEQYF.

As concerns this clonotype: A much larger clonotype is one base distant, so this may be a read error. This chain's CDR3 is CASRERGGDYTF. CDR3 sequence (DNA): TGCGCCAGCAGGGAGAGAGGGGGTGACTACACCTTC. V gene TRBV5-1 combines with J gene TRBJ1-2, with D perhaps matching TRBD1 (6 bases). Germline loops: CDR1 SGHRS, CDR2 YFSETQ. Trimming took 5 bases from V and 10 from J, leaving 15 bases between them. The CDR3 covers 12 residues.

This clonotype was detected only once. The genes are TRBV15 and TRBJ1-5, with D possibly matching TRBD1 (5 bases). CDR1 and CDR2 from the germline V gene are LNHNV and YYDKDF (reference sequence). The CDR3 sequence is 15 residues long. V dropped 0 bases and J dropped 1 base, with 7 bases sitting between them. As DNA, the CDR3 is TGTGCCACCAGCAGAGACCCAGGGAGCAATCAGCCCCAGCATTTT. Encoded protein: CATSRDPGSNQPQHF.

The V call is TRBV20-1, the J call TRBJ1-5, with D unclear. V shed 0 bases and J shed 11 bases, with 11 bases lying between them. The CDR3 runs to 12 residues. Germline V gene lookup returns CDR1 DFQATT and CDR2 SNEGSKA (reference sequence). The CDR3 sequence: CSARDGESTQHF. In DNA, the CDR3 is TGCAGTGCTAGAGATGGTGAGAGCACCCAGCATTTT.

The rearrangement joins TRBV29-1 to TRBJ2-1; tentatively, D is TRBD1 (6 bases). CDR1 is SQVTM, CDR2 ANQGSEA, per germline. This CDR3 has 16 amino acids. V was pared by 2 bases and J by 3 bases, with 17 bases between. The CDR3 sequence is CSVELPDSGVYNEQFF. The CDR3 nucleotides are TGCAGCGTTGAACTCCCGGACAGCGGAGTCTACAATGAGCAGTTCTTC.

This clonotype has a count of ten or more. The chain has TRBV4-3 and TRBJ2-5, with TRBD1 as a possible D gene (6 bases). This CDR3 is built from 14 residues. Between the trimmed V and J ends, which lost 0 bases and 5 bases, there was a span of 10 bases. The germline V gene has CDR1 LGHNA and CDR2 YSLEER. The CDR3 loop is CASSQEQGSETQYF. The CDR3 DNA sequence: TGCGCCAGCAGCCAAGAACAGGGTTCGGAGACCCAGTACTTC.

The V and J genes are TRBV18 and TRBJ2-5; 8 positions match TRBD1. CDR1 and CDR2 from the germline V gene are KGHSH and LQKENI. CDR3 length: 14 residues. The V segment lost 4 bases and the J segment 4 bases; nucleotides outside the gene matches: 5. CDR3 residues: CASSQGQGPETQYF. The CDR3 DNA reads TGTGCCAGCTCACAAGGACAGGGCCCAGAGACCCAGTACTTC.

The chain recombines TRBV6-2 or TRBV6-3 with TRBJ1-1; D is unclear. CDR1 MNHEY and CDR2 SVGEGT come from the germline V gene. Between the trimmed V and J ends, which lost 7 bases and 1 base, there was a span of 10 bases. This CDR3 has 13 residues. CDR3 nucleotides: TGTGCCAGCACCCAGGACGGGAACACTGAAGCTTTCTTT. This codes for CASTQDGNTEAFF.

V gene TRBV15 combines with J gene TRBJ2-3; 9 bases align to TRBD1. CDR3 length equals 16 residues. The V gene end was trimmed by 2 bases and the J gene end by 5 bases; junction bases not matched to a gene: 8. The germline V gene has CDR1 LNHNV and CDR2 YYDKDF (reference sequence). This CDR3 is CATSRPQGAFGDTQYF. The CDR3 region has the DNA TGTGCCACCAGCAGACCACAGGGGGCTTTCGGAGATACGCAGTATTTT.

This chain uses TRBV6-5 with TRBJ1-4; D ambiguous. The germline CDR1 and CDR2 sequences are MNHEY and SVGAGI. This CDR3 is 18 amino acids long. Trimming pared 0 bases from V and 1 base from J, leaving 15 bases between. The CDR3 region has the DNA TGTGCCAGCAGTTACTCGACGGCTTCTCTGGGAACTAATGAAAAACTGTTTTTT. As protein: CASSYSTASLGTNEKLFF.

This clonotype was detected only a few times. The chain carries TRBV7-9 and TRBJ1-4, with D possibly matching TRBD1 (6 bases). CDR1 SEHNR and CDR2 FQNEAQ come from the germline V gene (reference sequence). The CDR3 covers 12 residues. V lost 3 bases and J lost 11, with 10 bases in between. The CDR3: CASSLTGPKLFF. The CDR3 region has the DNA TGTGCCAGCAGCTTGACAGGTCCGAAACTGTTTTTT.

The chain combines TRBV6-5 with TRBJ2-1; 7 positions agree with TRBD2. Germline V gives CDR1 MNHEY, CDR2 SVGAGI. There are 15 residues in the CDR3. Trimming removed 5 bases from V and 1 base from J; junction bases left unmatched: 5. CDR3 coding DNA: TGTGCCAGCAGTCAGCGGGACCTATCCTACAATGAGCAGTTCTTC. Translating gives CASSQRDLSYNEQFF.

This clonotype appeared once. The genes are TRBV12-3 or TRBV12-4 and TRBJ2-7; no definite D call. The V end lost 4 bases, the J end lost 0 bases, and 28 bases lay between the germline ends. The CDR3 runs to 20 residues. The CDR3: CASSSALERGLLLPSYEQYF. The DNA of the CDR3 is TGTGCCAGCAGTTCCGCTCTAGAGAGAGGATTACTACTGCCCTCCTACGAGCAGTACTTC.

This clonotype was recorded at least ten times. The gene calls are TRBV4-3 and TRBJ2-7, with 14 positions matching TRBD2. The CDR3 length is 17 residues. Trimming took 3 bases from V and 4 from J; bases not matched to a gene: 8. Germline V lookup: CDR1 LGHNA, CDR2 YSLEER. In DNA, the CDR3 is TGCGCCAGCAGCCAGTGGGGAAGACTAGCGGGGGGGTACGAGCAGTACTTC. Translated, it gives CASSQWGRLAGGYEQYF.